This is a list of T cell receptor beta chains from one sample in a study of neoadjuvant anti-PD-1 for oral cavity cancer. The assay was immunoSEQ multiplex PCR, and TCRdb's table has in-frame clones only and misses some. The sample contains several thousand clones, about three fifths of which appear only once. The sequencing used tumor tissue, collected before nivolumab (anti-PD-1) treatment. The receptors here all came from a person aged 35 to 85 with oral cavity squamous cell carcinoma. The CDR3 runs from the conserved cysteine through the conserved F or W. D genes are given only for firm matches. Expanded clones are given a class, and other clones once, few, many or no size at all.

.	TRBV27	.	TRBJ2-7	CASSLVPGTYEQYF	TGTGCCAGCAGTTTAGTCCCGGGTACCTACGAGCAGTACTTC
TRBD2	TRBV18	.	TRBJ2-1	CASSPQAGGDEQFF	TGTGCCAGCTCACCACAGGCGGGGGGGGATGAGCAGTTCTTC
TRBD1	TRBV28	few	TRBJ1-4	CASSLSGRQGWYF	TGTGCCAGCAGTTTATCGGGGCGACAGGGATGGTATTTT
.	TRBV5-1	once	TRBJ2-3	CASSSSGPSTDTQYF	TGCGCCAGCAGCTCCTCGGGACCGAGCACAGATACGCAGTATTTT
.	TRBV5-1	few	TRBJ2-1	CASSVGQYNEQFF	TGCGCCAGCAGCGTAGGACAGTACAATGAGCAGTTCTTC
.	TRBV4-1	large	TRBJ2-7	CASSLFPYEQYF	TGCGCCAGCAGCCTGTTTCCCTACGAGCAGTACTTC
.	TRBV4-1	few	TRBJ1-1	CASSQGSMNTEAFF	TGCGCCAGCAGCCAAGGCAGCATGAACACTGAAGCTTTCTTT
.	TRBV30	few	TRBJ1-3	CAWTVRGGGNTIYF	TGTGCCTGGACCGTCAGGGGAGGTGGAAACACCATATATTTT
.	TRBV5-1	.	TRBJ2-3	CASSPDKSTDTQYF	TGCGCCAGCAGCCCGGACAAGAGCACAGATACGCAGTATTTT
.	TRBV28	.	TRBJ1-4	CASSLGLGRSEKLFF	TGTGCCAGCAGTTTAGGTCTAGGCAGGAGTGAAAAACTGTTTTTT
TRBD1	TRBV9	few	TRBJ2-7	CASSPRDRGDREQYF	TGTGCCAGCAGCCCTCGAGACAGGGGAGATCGGGAGCAGTACTTC
.	TRBV6-1	.	TRBJ1-4	CASSKGSTLRKLFF	TGTGCCAGTTCGAAAGGGTCGACTTTAAGAAAACTGTTTTTT
TRBD1	TRBV7-6	.	TRBJ2-7	CASSSYRDRGYEQYF	TGTGCCAGCAGCTCCTACCGGGACAGGGGCTACGAGCAGTACTTC
.	TRBV29-1	.	TRBJ2-7	CSVSWGRLYEQYF	TGCAGCGTTTCTTGGGGTCGACTCTACGAGCAGTACTTC
.	TRBV6-5	.	TRBJ2-3	CASSDGTDTQYF	TGTGCCAGCAGCGACGGTACAGATACGCAGTATTTT
.	TRBV21-1	.	TRBJ2-7	CASSQDPHVYEQYF	TGTGCCAGCAGCCAAGATCCACATGTCTACGAGCAGTACTTC
.	TRBV5-1	.	TRBJ1-1	CASSFDSGNTEAFF	TGCGCCAGCAGCTTTGATTCAGGGAACACTGAAGCTTTCTTT
.	TRBV4-1	.	TRBJ2-3	CASSPLVLADTQYF	TGCGCCAGCAGCCCTCTAGTCTTGGCAGATACGCAGTATTTT
TRBD1	TRBV7-8	few	TRBJ2-5	CASSLGTAQETQYF	TGTGCCAGCAGCCTCGGGACAGCTCAAGAGACCCAGTACTTC
.	TRBV29-1	.	TRBJ1-1	CSVGGQSNTEAFF	TGCAGCGTTGGAGGACAGTCGAACACTGAAGCTTTCTTT
TRBD2	TRBV7-3	few	TRBJ2-5	CASSLGGGWHETQYF	TGTGCCAGCAGCTTAGGCGGGGGGTGGCACGAGACCCAGTACTTC
.	TRBV28	once	TRBJ1-3	CASRSSGNTIYF	TGTGCCAGCAGGAGTAGTGGAAACACCATATATTTT
.	TRBV4-1	hyperexpanded	TRBJ1-5	CASSQARGINQPQHF	TGCGCCAGCAGCCAAGCTCGGGGAATTAATCAGCCCCAGCATTTT
TRBD2	TRBV2	few	TRBJ2-7	CASSGDGSSGRQQYF	TGTGCCAGCAGTGGGGATGGGAGTAGCGGGAGACAGCAGTACTTC
TRBD1	TRBV5-4	few	TRBJ1-2	CASSQDRVGGYTF	TGTGCCAGCAGCCAAGACAGGGTTGGTGGCTACACCTTC
.	TRBV7-9	.	TRBJ2-7	CASSWEGGLSYEQYF	TGTGCCAGCAGCTGGGAAGGGGGGCTGTCCTACGAGCAGTACTTC
.	TRBV10-3	once	TRBJ1-2	CAISLGHQNYGYTF	TGTGCCATCAGCTTGGGACACCAAAACTATGGCTACACCTTC
TRBD1	TRBV7-9	.	TRBJ2-3	CASSLSRGLSDTQYF	TGTGCCAGCAGCTTATCCAGGGGGCTATCAGATACGCAGTATTTT
.	TRBV5-1	.	TRBJ2-6	CASTLEESGANVLTF	TGCGCCAGCACCCTTGAGGAATCTGGGGCCAACGTCCTGACTTTC
.	TRBV5-1	few	TRBJ1-3	CASSYTGGAGNTIYF	TGCGCCAGCAGTTATACAGGAGGGGCTGGAAACACCATATATTTT
.	TRBV7-8	.	TRBJ2-7	CASSLGLRVSYEQYF	TGTGCCAGCAGCTTGGGGCTCCGGGTCTCCTACGAGCAGTACTTC
.	TRBV28	.	TRBJ1-1	CASTRAGTEAFF	TGTGCCAGCACTAGGGCGGGCACTGAAGCTTTCTTT
.	TRBV23-1	.	TRBJ1-5	CASSQGCDRRGVQPQHF	TGCGCCAGCAGCCAGGGGTGTGACAGGAGAGGAGTTCAGCCCCAGCATTTT
.	TRBV11-3	.	TRBJ1-3	CASSAESGNTIYF	TGTGCCAGCAGTGCAGAGTCTGGAAACACCATATATTTT
TRBD2	TRBV5-1	.	TRBJ2-5	CASSFSGRQETQYF	TGCGCCAGCAGCTTTAGCGGGAGGCAAGAGACCCAGTACTTC
.	TRBV6-1	few	TRBJ1-2	CASSLRTDPGGYTF	TGTGCCAGCAGCTTGAGGACGGATCCGGGGGGCTACACCTTC
.	TRBV4-1	.	TRBJ1-2	CASSQEQRRGYTF	TGCGCCAGCAGCCAAGAACAACGGAGAGGCTACACCTTC
.	TRBV27	.	TRBJ2-7	CASSSNYEQYF	TGTGCCAGCAGTTCAAACTACGAGCAGTACTTC
TRBD1	TRBV7-3	.	TRBJ1-1	CASSLGQMNTEAFF	TGTGCCAGCAGCTTGGGACAGATGAACACTGAAGCTTTCTTT
TRBD1	TRBV25-1	.	TRBJ2-3	CASSHYRDSTVDTQYF	TGTGCCAGCAGTCACTACCGGGACAGTACGGTAGATACGCAGTATTTT
.	TRBV5-1	.	TRBJ1-2	CASSLDAVGRGYGYTF	TGCGCCAGCAGCTTGGACGCGGTCGGCAGGGGCTATGGCTACACCTTC
.	TRBV2	.	TRBJ2-2	CASTADDLNTGELFF	TGTGCCAGCACGGCGGACGACCTGAACACCGGGGAGCTGTTTTTT
.	TRBV29-1	.	TRBJ2-5	CRHRGGETQYF	TGCAGACACAGGGGAGGGGAGACCCAGTACTTC
TRBD2	TRBV19	.	TRBJ2-1	CASSKSGRVGNEQFF	TGTGCCAGTAGTAAAAGCGGGAGGGTGGGAAATGAGCAGTTCTTC
.	TRBV5-1	few	TRBJ1-5	CASSLGTSNQPQHF	TGCGCCAGCAGCTTGGGTACGAGCAATCAGCCCCAGCATTTT
TRBD1	TRBV19	few	TRBJ2-2	CATDPTGGYTGELFF	TGTGCCACCGATCCGACAGGGGGGTACACCGGGGAGCTGTTTTTT
.	TRBV6-6	.	TRBJ1-1	CASSYSGSNTEAFF	TGTGCCAGCAGTTACTCCGGGTCGAACACTGAAGCTTTCTTT
TRBD1	TRBV6-1	.	TRBJ1-5	CASSAGQGGQPQHF	TGTGCCAGCAGTGCGGGACAGGGGGGTCAGCCCCAGCATTTT
.	TRBV2	.	TRBJ2-7	CASDRTGYEQYF	TGTGCCAGCGATAGGACTGGCTACGAGCAGTACTTC
.	TRBV30	few	TRBJ2-4	CAWSAPDGVKNIQYF	TGTGCCTGGAGTGCCCCAGACGGAGTGAAAAACATTCAGTACTTC